This T cell receptor beta chain came from a study of cytomegalovirus exposure and HLA in healthy donors. Germline V gives CDR1 SGDLS, CDR2 YYNGEE. After removal of 0 bases from V and 2 bases from J, the junction contained 3 bases not matched to a gene. This CDR3 contains 15 residues. Worth noting for this clone: The antigen remains undetermined.

Study conclusions and caveats: Most CMV-associated TCR beta chains were later found to appear HLA-restricted.

The PCR contained 60 Vbeta and 13 Jbeta primers. The protocol was immunoSEQ multiplex PCR, while the TCRdb copy is restricted to in-frame clones and leaves out a portion. This sample yields under 150,000 clones, of which roughly 65% are seen a single time; about 4.7% belongs to the top ten. The rearrangement uses TRBV9 and TRBJ2-3; 7 bases fit TRBD2. The sequence derives from a man aged 60-69 years in good health and CMV-seronegative. Specimen: PBMCs. Here the CDR3 DNA reads TGTGCCAGCAGCGTAGTCGGGACTAACACAGATACGCAGTATTTT. Translating it yields CASSVVGTNTDTQYF.